Sequencing of this TCR beta chain was carried out in a study of blood T cell repertoires in COVID-19. Across the study: Samples representing acute and convalescent COVID-19 were sourced from the United States, Italy and Spain.

Clones were sequenced by immunoSEQ multiplex PCR, and TCRdb holds only the in-frame ones, with some missing. The sample lists about 210,000 clones; 83% were seen once. The V gene end was trimmed by 4 bases and the J gene end by 0 bases; junction bases not matched to a gene: 10. Germline CDR1 reads WNHNN; CDR2 reads SYGVQD (reference sequence). The CDR3 sequence is 19 residues long. This rearrangement joins TRBV10-1 to TRBJ2-3; 13 nucleotides line up with TRBD2. The receptor's source is a woman aged 45-60 years with acute or convalescent COVID-19. The sample taken for sequencing was peripheral blood. CDR3 sequence: CASSGPRLAGGASTDTQYF. CDR3 DNA: TGCGCCAGCAGTGGCCCTAGACTAGCGGGAGGCGCTAGCACAGATACGCAGTATTTT.